The 17 T cell receptor beta chains below all came from one sample that was sequenced in a study of OX40 agonist ivuxolimab in advanced cancers. Data came from immunoSEQ multiplex PCR; TCRdb stores just in-frame clones and leaves some out. The sample includes approximately 82,000 clones, 90% to 95% of them seen just once. Sequencing was performed on CD4+ or CD8+ T cells sorted from blood, taken in a trial of the OX40 agonist ivuxolimab. The source is an adult with an advanced solid tumor such as melanoma, head and neck, liver or kidney cancer.

This chain joins TRBV7-2 and TRBJ2-7; tentative D call: TRBD2 (5 bases). Trimming pared 2 bases from V and 0 bases from J, leaving 8 bases between. Germline-derived CDR1 and CDR2 are SGHTA and FQGNSA. The CDR3 has 14 residues. The CDR3 nucleotides read TGTGCCAGCAGCTTATTACTAGTCTCCTACGAGCAGTACTTC. Protein sequence: CASSLLLVSYEQYF.

The gene calls are TRBV9 and TRBJ2-5, with D unresolved. The CDR3 is made up of 13 amino acids. Germline V gene sequence: CDR1 SGDLS, CDR2 YYNGEE. V lost 2 bases to trimming and J lost 2 bases, with 7 bases between them. As DNA, the CDR3 is TGTGCCAGCAGCGTCGACATACAAGAGACCCAGTACTTC. As protein: CASSVDIQETQYF.

The gene calls are TRBV7-9 and TRBJ2-2; 7 nucleotides match TRBD1. V lost 5 bases to trimming and J lost 1 base; unmatched junction nucleotides: 4. The length of the CDR3 is 15 residues. Germline V lookup: CDR1 SEHNR, CDR2 FQNEAQ (reference sequence). In nucleotides, the CDR3 is TGTGCCAGCAGCCAAGGGGGCAAGAACACCGGGGAGCTGTTTTTT. Translating gives CASSQGGKNTGELFF.

This chain uses TRBV12-5 with TRBJ2-7, with 10 nucleotides matching TRBD1. Germline lookup yields CDR1 LGHNT and CDR2 FRNRAP. V shed 3 bases, J shed 5 bases, and the junction held 16 bases outside the gene matches. The CDR3 consists of 18 residues. CDR3 residues: CASGFPTDRGPETDEQYF. The CDR3, as DNA: TGTGCTAGTGGTTTTCCCACCGACAGGGGGCCTGAAACGGACGAGCAGTACTTC. The complete variable domain, with remaining parts taken from reference TRBV12-5 and TRBJ2-7, reads DARVTQTPRHKVTEMGQEVTMRCQPILGHNTVFWYRQTMMQGLELLAYFRNRAPLDDSGMPKDRFSAEMPDATLATLKIQPSEPRDSAVYFCASGFPTDRGPETDEQYFGPGTRLTVT.

This rearrangement joins TRBV5-6 to TRBJ2-2, with TRBD2 matching 7 bases. Trimming at V came to 4 bases and at J to 0 bases, leaving 3 bases not matched to a gene. Germline V gene sequence: CDR1 SGHDT, CDR2 YYEEEE. The CDR3 spans 15 residues. CDR3 nucleotide sequence: TGTGCCAGCAGCAGCGGGGAAGCGAACACCGGGGAGCTGTTTTTT. Translated: CASSSGEANTGELFF.

The rearrangement uses TRBV7-6 and TRBJ2-7; D remains unclear. CDR1 is SGHVS, CDR2 FNYEAQ, per germline. Trimming cost V 2 bases and J 5 bases, with 7 bases left between them. The CDR3 has 12 residues. For the CDR3, the DNA is TGTGCCAGCAGCTTAAGTCGGGACGAGCAGTACTTC. Its protein is CASSLSRDEQYF.

The CDR3 loop reads CASSEGLAGRRQYF. CDR3 DNA sequence: TGTGCCAGCAGTGAGGGACTAGCGGGGCGGCGACAGTATTTT. V usage is TRBV6-4 and J usage is TRBJ2-3; 13 bases are a match to TRBD2. Looked up from germline, CDR1 is MRHNA and CDR2 is SNTAGT. Unmatched junction bases numbered 6, after V lost 3 bases and J lost 12 bases. This CDR3 region has 14 residues.

The rearrangement joins TRBV9 to TRBJ1-5; D possibly corresponds to TRBD1 (5 bases). The CDR3 totals 14 residues. Germline V gene lookup returns CDR1 SGDLS and CDR2 YYNGEE. Trimming cost V 0 bases and J 4 bases, with 8 bases left between them. This CDR3 reads CASSVGDANQPQHF. For the CDR3, the DNA is TGTGCCAGCAGCGTAGGGGACGCGAATCAGCCCCAGCATTTT.

The chain employs TRBV2 and TRBJ1-1; tentatively, D is TRBD1 (5 bases). V was cut by 7 bases and J by 4 bases, with 13 bases left in between. This CDR3 has 13 residues. Germline CDR1 reads SNHLY; CDR2 reads FYNNEI. The CDR3 DNA follows: TGTGCCAGCACACCGTGGGGGGGCACTGAAGCTTTCTTT. Translation gives CASTPWGGTEAFF.

The V and J genes are TRBV9 and TRBJ1-5; 8 bases fit TRBD1. V was pared by 3 bases and J by 10 bases, with 9 bases of the junction left unmatched. The CDR3 length is 14 residues. Germline CDR1 is SGDLS and CDR2 is YYNGEE. The CDR3 sequence is CASSETGGETPQHF. The CDR3 DNA reads as TGTGCCAGCAGCGAAACAGGGGGTGAAACCCCCCAGCATTTT.

The chain employs TRBV6-6 and TRBJ1-5; possible D gene TRBD1, 6 bases. CDR1 and CDR2 from the germline V gene are MNHNY and SVGAGI (reference sequence). Trimming removed 5 bases from V and 4 bases from J, with 15 bases in between. This CDR3 comprises 15 residues. The CDR3 region is CASSTGTFENQPQHF. The CDR3 bases are TGTGCCAGCAGTACCGGGACATTTGAAAATCAGCCCCAGCATTTT.

V gene TRBV4-3 combines with J gene TRBJ1-4; D remains ambiguous. The germline V gene has CDR1 LGHNA and CDR2 YSLEER. V gave up 0 bases and J gave up 5 bases, with 7 bases separating them. The CDR3 contains 14 residues. In DNA form, the CDR3 reads TGCGCCAGCAGCCAAGAAGGCAAAAATGAAAAACTGTTTTTT. Encoded protein: CASSQEGKNEKLFF.

The chain combines TRBV7-8 with TRBJ2-6, with 7 nucleotides matching TRBD1. This CDR3 spans 18 amino acids. Germline CDR1 and CDR2: SGHVS and FQNEAQ. Trimming removed 1 base from V and 0 bases from J; junction bases left unmatched: 6. The CDR3 sequence is CASSLEAGGSSGANVLTF. The DNA of the CDR3 is TGTGCCAGCAGCTTAGAAGCAGGGGGAAGCTCTGGGGCCAACGTCCTGACTTTC.

The J gene is TRBJ2-4, the V gene TRBV4-1; 7 bases line up with TRBD1. CDR3 length equals 16 residues. The V gene end was trimmed by 4 bases and the J gene end by 0 bases; junction bases not matched to a gene: 6. Germline loops: CDR1 MGHRA, CDR2 YSYEKL. CDR3 residues: CASSPRDSLAKNIQYF. CDR3 coding DNA: TGCGCCAGCAGCCCTCGGGACAGCCTAGCCAAAAACATTCAGTACTTC.

The rearrangement uses TRBV30 and TRBJ2-7, with D unclear. Trimming cost V 0 bases and J 4 bases, with 10 bases left between them. Looked up from germline, CDR1 is GTSNPN and CDR2 is SVGIG (reference sequence). This CDR3 has 13 residues. CDR3 DNA: TGTGCCTGGAGTGTACTCTCGAAATACGAGCAGTACTTC. It encodes CAWSVLSKYEQYF.

This chain connects TRBV30 to TRBJ2-2; 10 bases are shared with TRBD2. Per germline, CDR1 GTSNPN and CDR2 SVGIG (reference sequence). The CDR3 runs 16 residues. After removal of 0 bases from V and 6 bases from J, the junction contained 7 bases not matched to a gene. CDR3 sequence reads: CAWSVPSGRIAGELFF. In DNA form, the CDR3 reads TGTGCCTGGAGTGTACCTAGCGGGAGAATAGCCGGGGAGCTGTTTTTT.

The chain combines TRBV9 with TRBJ2-3, with D unclear. Germline values: CDR1 SGDLS, CDR2 YYNGEE. V shed 0 bases and J shed 1 base, with 9 bases lying between them. The CDR3 has 15 amino acids. CDR3 protein: CASSVGKLRTDTQYF. Written as DNA, the CDR3 is TGTGCCAGCAGCGTAGGAAAGCTTCGCACAGATACGCAGTATTTT.